This TCR beta chain originates from a study of blood T cell repertoires in COVID-19 (dated by TCRdb to the early 2020s). Describing the broader study: Collaborator samples came from the United States, Italy and Spain and covered acute and convalescent phases of COVID-19. Samples were obtained from the ongoing ImmuneRACE study (first 160 participants) and from 1,200 or so subjects provided by 6 global collaborators. Where available, HLA class I and class II types were obtained from metadata supplied by the sample provider rather than from assay-based typing. A freely available public database, intended as a resource for researchers studying the immune response to SARS-CoV-2, is where the repertoires were released. The material from the prospective study consisted of cDNA or gDNA derived from T cells, B-cell-depleted T cells, or PBMCs. Nearly every sample came with metadata listing a de-identified subject ID, COVID-19 status, age in years and sex. Subjects who had been exposed to COVID-19, were actively infected with it, or had recovered from it provided the deeply sampled blood TCRbeta repertoires that made up the dataset. Study-wide conclusions, independent of this receptor: How much clinical and demographic metadata was included differed by source and by participant, and the metadata was provided uncurated.

The germline V gene provides CDR1 SGHRS and CDR2 YFSETQ. Including the terminal cysteine and phenylalanine, the CDR3 comprises 14 residues. The entry retains the CDR3 DNA only, 42 bases that are in frame from base 1. Germline trimming amounts to 5 bases on V and 5 bases on J, with 7 as the count of junction bases outside the gene matches. Whole blood was collected in K2EDTA tubes by collaborating institutions according to the institutions' own protocols. For TCRbeta analysis, collaborators shipped samples in one of three forms: frozen whole blood, isolated PBMCs, or DNA extracted from either of those sample types. The immunoSEQ Assay, a bias-controlled multiplex PCR, was used to amplify TCRbeta CDR3 regions from genomic DNA. The authors processed their data as follows. The number of nucleated cells in each sample was estimated from the amplification of reference gene primers within the assay. To quantify the absolute abundance of each unique TCRbeta CDR3 rearrangement, sequence reads were collapsed and filtered. Productive Simpson clonality was computed per sample as the square root of Simpson's diversity index over productive rearrangements. TCRdb holds this immuneACCESS table with in-frame rearrangements only. Some clones are missing; in checked studies, unresolved V genes explain under half, and the rest has no known cause. V and J calls and clone size are as listed in that table; D and trimming were resolved from the DNA. This sample comprises 90,000 to 130,000 clones, 88% of them detected only once. The ten largest account for over 2% of the sample.

Turning to this clone: Its antigen has not been determined. Per-nucleotide qualities are absent, and no much larger clonotype sits a single base away.

The sequence came from a human donor in a cohort sampled during active COVID-19. Sequenced input: peripheral blood. In this chain, TRBV5-1 is recombined with TRBJ2-1; TRBD1 lines up with 7 middle nucleotides. The CDR3 region: CASSLQTGNNEQFF. The nucleotide sequence reads as follows: TGCGCCAGCAGTTTACAGACAGGGAACAATGAGCAGTTCTTC.